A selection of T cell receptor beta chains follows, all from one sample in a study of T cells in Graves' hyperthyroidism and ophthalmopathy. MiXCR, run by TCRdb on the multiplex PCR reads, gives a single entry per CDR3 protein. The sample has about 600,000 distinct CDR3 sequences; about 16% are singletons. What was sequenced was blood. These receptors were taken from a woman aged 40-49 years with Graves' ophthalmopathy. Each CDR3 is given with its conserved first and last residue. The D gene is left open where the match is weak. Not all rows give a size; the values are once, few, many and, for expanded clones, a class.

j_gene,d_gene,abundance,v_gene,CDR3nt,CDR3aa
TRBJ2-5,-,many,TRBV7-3,TGTGCCAGCAGCCTTGGGTCCCCCCCGGAGACCCAGTACTTC,CASSLGSPPETQYF
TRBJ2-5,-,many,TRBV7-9,TGTGCCAGCAGCTTAGCCCTCCGAGAGACCCAGTACTTC,CASSLALRETQYF
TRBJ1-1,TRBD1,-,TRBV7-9,TGTGCCAGCAGCTCCGGACAGGGAAAGCTGAACACTGAAGCTTTCTTT,CASSSGQGKLNTEAFF
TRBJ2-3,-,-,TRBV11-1,TGTGCCAGCAGCAGGGCAACGGAGGGAGATACGCAGTATTTT,CASSRATEGDTQYF
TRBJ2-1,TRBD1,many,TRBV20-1,TGCAGTGCTAACAGGGGTTTATCCTACAATGAGCAGTTCTTC,CSANRGLSYNEQFF
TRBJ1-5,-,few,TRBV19,TGTGCCAGTAGTAGTCAGCTAAATCAGCCCCAGCATTTT,CASSSQLNQPQHF
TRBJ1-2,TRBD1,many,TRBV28,TGTGCCAGCAGTTGGGACAGCTATGGCTACACCTTC,CASSWDSYGYTF
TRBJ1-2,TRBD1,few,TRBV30,TGTGCCTGGAACGAGGGGACAGGGGTCTATGGCTACACCTTC,CAWNEGTGVYGYTF
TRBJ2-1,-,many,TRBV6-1,TGTGCCAGCAGTAAACGACAGACAATTATCTACAATGAGCAGTTCTTC,CASSKRQTIIYNEQFF
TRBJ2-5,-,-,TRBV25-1,TGTGCCAGCACCAAAAGGGGGAGGGGAGAGACCCAGTACTTC,CASTKRGRGETQYF
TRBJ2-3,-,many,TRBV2,TGTGCCAGCAGTGATGGTAGCGTGATTAGAGATACGCAGTATTTT,CASSDGSVIRDTQYF